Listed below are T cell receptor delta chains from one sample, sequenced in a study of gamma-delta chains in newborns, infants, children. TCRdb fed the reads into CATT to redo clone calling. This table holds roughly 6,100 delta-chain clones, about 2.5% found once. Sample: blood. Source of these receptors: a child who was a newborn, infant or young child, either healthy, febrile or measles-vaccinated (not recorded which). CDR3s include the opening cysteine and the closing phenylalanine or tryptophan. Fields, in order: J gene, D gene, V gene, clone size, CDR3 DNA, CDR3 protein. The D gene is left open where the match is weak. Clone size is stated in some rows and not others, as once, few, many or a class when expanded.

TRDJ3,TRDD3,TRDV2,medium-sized,TGTGCCTGTGACTCGTACTGGGGGGCTACCTGGGACACCCGACAGATGTTTTTC,CACDSYWGATWDTRQMFF
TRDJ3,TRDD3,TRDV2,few,TGTGCCTGTGACACGCTGGGGGATACGAGGCCCTGGGACACCCGACAGATGTTTTTC,CACDTLGDTRPWDTRQMFF
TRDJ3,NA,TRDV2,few,TGTGCCTGTGACACCGCGGGGGGGCCGAGCTCCTGGGACACCCGACAGATGTTTTTC,CACDTAGGPSSWDTRQMFF
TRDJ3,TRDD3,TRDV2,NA,TGTGCCTGTGACACGGTTACTGGGGGATACTCCCGGGACACCCGACAGATGTTTTTC,CACDTVTGGYSRDTRQMFF
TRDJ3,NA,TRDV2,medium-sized,TGTGCCTGTGACACCGTAATGAGCTCCTGGGACACCCGACAGATGTTTTTC,CACDTVMSSWDTRQMFF
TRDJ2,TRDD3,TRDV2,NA,TGTGCCTGTGACACCGTGGGGGGGGATACACAAACAGCACAACTCTTCTTT,CACDTVGGDTQTAQLFF
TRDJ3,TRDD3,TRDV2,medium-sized,TGTGCCTGTGACGTGGGGGATACGTGGACCTGGGACACCCGACAGATGTTTTTC,CACDVGDTWTWDTRQMFF
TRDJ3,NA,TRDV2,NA,TGTGCCTGTGACACTGGGGGGCCAAGCTCCTGGGACACCCGACAGATGTTTTTC,CACDTGGPSSWDTRQMFF
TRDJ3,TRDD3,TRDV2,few,TGTGCCTGTGACACCGGGGACTGGGGGACCCTTCGCTCCTGGGACACCCGACAGATGTTTTTC,CACDTGDWGTLRSWDTRQMFF
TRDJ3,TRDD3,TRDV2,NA,TGTGCCTGTGACACCGTACTGGGGGATACGGCGTACTCCTGGGACACCCGACAGATGTTTTTC,CACDTVLGDTAYSWDTRQMFF
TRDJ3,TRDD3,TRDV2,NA,TGTGCCTGTGACAGGGTACTGGGGGATCCAAGCTCCTGGGACACCCAACAGATGTTTTTC,CACDRVLGDPSSWDTQQMFF
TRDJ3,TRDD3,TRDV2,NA,TGTGCCTGTGACAAAAACTACTGGGGGATAAGCTCCTGGGACACCCGACAGATGTTTTTC,CACDKNYWGISSWDTRQMFF
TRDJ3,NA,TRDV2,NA,TGTGCCTGCGACACCGGGGGGGTAATCCCCTGGGACACCCGACAGATGTTTTTC,CACDTGGVIPWDTRQMFF
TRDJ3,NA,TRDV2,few,TGTGCCTGTGACACCGTGGAGTGGGGGGCGAGCTCCTGGGACACCCGACAGATGTTTTTC,CACDTVEWGASSWDTRQMFF
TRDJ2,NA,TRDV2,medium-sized,TGTGCCTGTGACACCGTAGGGGTGACTTTGACAGCACAACTCTTCTTT,CACDTVGVTLTAQLFF
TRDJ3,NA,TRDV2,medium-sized,TGTGCCTGTGACACCTGGGGGTCCAGCTCCTGGGACACCCGACAGATGTTTTTC,CACDTWGSSSWDTRQMFF
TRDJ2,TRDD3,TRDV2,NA,TGTGCCTGTGACAGACTGGGGGATACAGCGCAACCCTTCTTT,CACDRLGDTAQPFF
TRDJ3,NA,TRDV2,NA,TGTGCCTGTGACCCGATTTGGGACACCCGACAGATGTTTTTC,CACDPIWDTRQMFF
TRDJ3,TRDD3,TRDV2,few,TGTGCCTGTGACACCCTTCTGGGGGCTCTCTCCTGGGACACCCGACAGATGTTTTTC,CACDTLLGALSWDTRQMFF
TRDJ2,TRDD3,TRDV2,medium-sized,TGTGCCTGTGACCCTATAACTTTGCCTGGGGATACGACAGCACAACTCTTCTTT,CACDPITLPGDTTAQLFF
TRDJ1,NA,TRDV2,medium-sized,TGTGCCTGTGACACGCTGGCAACTAAGGCCACCGATAAACTCATCTTT,CACDTLATKATDKLIF
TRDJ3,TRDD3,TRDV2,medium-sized,TGTGCCTGTGCTGGGGGATACTCCTGGGACACCCGACAGATGTTTTTC,CACAGGYSWDTRQMFF
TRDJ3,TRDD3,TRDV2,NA,TGTGCCTGTGACGTACTGGGGAGCTCCTGGGACACCCGACAGATGTTTTTC,CACDVLGSSWDTRQMFF
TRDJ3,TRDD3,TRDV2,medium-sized,TGTGCCTGTGACAACTGGGGGATGAGCTCCTGGGACACCCGACAGATGTTTTTC,CACDNWGMSSWDTRQMFF
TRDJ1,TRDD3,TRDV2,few,TGTGCCTGTGACAAAAGGGAGGTGGATACGCACGCGTACACCGATAAACTCATCTTT,CACDKREVDTHAYTDKLIF
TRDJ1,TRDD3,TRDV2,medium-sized,TGTGCCTGTGACACCTGGGGGATCGAGGGCGATAAACTCATCTTT,CACDTWGIEGDKLIF
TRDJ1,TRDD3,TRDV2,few,TGTGCCTGTGACGCTTTACTGGGGGATACGAAACTCATCTTT,CACDALLGDTKLIF
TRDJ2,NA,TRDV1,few,TGTGCTCTTGGGGAACTCTCCTACGTTACTGGGGTTGCAGCACAACTCTTCTTT,CALGELSYVTGVAAQLFF